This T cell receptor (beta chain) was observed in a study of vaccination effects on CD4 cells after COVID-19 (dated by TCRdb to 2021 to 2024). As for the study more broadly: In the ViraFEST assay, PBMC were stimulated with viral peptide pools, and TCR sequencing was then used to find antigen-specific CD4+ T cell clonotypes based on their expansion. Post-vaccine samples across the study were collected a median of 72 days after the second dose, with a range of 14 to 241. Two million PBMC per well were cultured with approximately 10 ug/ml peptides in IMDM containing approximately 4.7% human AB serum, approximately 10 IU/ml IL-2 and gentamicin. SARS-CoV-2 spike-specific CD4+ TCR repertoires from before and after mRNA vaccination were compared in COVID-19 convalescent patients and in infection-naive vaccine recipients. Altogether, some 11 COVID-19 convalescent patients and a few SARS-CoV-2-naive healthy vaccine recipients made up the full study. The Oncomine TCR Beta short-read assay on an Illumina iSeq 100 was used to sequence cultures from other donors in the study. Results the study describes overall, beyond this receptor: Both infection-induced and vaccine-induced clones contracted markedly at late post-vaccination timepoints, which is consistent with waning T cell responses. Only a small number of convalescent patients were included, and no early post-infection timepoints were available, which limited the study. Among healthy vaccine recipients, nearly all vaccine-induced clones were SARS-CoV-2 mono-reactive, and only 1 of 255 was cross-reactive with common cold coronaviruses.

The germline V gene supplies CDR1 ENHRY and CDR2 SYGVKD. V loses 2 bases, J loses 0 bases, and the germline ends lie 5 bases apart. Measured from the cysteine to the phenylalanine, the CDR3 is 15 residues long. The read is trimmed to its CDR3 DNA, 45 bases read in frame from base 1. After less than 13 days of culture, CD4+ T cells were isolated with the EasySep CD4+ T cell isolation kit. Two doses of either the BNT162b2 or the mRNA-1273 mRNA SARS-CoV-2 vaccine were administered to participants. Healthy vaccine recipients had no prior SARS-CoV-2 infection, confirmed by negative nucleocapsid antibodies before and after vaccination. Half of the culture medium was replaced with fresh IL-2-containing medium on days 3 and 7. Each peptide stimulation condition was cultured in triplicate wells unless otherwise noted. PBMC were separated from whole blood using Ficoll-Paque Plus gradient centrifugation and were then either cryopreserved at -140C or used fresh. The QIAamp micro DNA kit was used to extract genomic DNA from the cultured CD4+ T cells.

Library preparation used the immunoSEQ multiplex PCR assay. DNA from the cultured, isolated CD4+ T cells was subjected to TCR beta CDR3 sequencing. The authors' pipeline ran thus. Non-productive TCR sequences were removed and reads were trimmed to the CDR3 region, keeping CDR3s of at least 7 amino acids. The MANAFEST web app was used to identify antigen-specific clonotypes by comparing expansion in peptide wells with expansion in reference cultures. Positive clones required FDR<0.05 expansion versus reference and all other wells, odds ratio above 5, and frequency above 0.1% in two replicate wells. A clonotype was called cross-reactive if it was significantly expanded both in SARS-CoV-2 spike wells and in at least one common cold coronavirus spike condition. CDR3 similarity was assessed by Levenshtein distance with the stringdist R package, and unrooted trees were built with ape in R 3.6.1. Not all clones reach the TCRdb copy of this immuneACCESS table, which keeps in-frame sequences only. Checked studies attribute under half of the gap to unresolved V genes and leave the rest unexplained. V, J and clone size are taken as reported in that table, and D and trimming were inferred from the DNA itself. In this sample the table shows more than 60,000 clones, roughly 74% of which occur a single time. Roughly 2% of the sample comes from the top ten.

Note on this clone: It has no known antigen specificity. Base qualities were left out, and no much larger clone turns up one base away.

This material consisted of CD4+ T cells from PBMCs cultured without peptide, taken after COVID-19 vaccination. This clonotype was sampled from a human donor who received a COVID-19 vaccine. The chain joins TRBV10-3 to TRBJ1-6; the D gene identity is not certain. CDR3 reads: CAISERSSYNSPLHF. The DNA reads TGTGCCATCAGTGAGCGGAGCTCCTATAATTCACCCCTCCACTTT.